This T cell receptor (beta chain) was sequenced during a study of T cells in localized non-small cell lung cancer. Findings and limits, study-wide: Of the tissues analyzed, uninvolved adjacent lung showed maximal T cell clonality, greater than tumor. Overall survival was longer when the density of T cells in the blood was higher. Appearance in adjacent lung was seen for a median approximately 59 of the top 100 tumor clones.

As for this clone: Its antigen is not known.

Per the germline V gene, CDR1 is MNHEY and CDR2 is SVGAGI. V was pared by 6 bases and J by 0 bases, with 12 bases between. CDR3 length: 14 amino acids. The method was immunoSEQ multiplex PCR; TCRdb's version includes in-frame clones alone and lacks a portion of them. The sample has fewer than 45,000 clones, 70% to 90% seen once. The chain is built from TRBV6-5 and TRBJ2-7; no clear D. This sequence originates from a woman between 18 and 55 years old with stage III lung adenocarcinoma. The sequenced sample was peripheral blood, obtained before any cancer treatment. CDR3 bases: TGTGCCAGCAGGTCAACGGTGAGCTCCTACGAGCAGTACTTC. It codes for CASRSTVSSYEQYF.